This entry features one T cell receptor beta chain sequence. In germline, CDR1 is SGHTA, CDR2 FQGNSA. Deletions cut 4 bases from V and 3 bases from J, with 11 bases between. This CDR3 has 14 amino acids. At study entry, adolescents had tuberculin skin tests and IGRA screening. This sample stems from a study of T cells in tuberculosis. For the study at large: A South African cohort included IGRA-negative adolescents, latently infected IGRA-positive adolescents and adults with active tuberculosis.

Profiled with immunoSEQ multiplex PCR; TCRdb holds only in-frame clones, not every one. The data contain some 29,000 clones, roughly 90% of them seen just once; the ten biggest clones take up about 6.5%. The clonotype comes from a donor between 5 and 29 years old with latent tuberculosis or without tuberculosis infection. The specimen was PBMCs. This chain links TRBV7-2 with TRBJ2-3, with D tentatively TRBD1 (6 bases). CDR3 bases: TGTGCCAGCAGCTCACAGGGTAGTACAGATACGCAGTATTTT. Protein product: CASSSQGSTDTQYF.